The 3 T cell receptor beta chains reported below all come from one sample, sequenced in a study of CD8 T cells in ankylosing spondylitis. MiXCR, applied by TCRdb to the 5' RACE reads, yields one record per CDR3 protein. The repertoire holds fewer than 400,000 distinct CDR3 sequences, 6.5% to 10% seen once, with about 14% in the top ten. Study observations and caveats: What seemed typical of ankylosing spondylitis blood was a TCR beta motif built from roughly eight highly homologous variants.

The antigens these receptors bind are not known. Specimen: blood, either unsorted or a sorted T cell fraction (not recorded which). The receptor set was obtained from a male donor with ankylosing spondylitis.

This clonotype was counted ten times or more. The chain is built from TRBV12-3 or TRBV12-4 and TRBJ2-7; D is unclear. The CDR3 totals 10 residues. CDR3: CASAHYEQYF. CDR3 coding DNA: TGTGCGTCAGCGCACTACGAGCAGTACTTC.

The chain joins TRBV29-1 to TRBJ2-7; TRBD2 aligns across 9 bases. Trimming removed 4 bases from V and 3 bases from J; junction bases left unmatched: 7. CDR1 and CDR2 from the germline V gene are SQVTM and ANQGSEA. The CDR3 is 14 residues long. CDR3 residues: CSVVLAGDLYEQYF. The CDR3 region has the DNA TGCAGCGTTGTCTTAGCGGGAGATCTCTACGAGCAGTACTTC.

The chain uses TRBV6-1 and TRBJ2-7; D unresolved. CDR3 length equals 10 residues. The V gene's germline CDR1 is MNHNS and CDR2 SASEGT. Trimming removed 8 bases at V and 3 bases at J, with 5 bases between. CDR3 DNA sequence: TGTGCCAGCCTCCACTACGAGCAGTACTTC. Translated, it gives CASLHYEQYF.